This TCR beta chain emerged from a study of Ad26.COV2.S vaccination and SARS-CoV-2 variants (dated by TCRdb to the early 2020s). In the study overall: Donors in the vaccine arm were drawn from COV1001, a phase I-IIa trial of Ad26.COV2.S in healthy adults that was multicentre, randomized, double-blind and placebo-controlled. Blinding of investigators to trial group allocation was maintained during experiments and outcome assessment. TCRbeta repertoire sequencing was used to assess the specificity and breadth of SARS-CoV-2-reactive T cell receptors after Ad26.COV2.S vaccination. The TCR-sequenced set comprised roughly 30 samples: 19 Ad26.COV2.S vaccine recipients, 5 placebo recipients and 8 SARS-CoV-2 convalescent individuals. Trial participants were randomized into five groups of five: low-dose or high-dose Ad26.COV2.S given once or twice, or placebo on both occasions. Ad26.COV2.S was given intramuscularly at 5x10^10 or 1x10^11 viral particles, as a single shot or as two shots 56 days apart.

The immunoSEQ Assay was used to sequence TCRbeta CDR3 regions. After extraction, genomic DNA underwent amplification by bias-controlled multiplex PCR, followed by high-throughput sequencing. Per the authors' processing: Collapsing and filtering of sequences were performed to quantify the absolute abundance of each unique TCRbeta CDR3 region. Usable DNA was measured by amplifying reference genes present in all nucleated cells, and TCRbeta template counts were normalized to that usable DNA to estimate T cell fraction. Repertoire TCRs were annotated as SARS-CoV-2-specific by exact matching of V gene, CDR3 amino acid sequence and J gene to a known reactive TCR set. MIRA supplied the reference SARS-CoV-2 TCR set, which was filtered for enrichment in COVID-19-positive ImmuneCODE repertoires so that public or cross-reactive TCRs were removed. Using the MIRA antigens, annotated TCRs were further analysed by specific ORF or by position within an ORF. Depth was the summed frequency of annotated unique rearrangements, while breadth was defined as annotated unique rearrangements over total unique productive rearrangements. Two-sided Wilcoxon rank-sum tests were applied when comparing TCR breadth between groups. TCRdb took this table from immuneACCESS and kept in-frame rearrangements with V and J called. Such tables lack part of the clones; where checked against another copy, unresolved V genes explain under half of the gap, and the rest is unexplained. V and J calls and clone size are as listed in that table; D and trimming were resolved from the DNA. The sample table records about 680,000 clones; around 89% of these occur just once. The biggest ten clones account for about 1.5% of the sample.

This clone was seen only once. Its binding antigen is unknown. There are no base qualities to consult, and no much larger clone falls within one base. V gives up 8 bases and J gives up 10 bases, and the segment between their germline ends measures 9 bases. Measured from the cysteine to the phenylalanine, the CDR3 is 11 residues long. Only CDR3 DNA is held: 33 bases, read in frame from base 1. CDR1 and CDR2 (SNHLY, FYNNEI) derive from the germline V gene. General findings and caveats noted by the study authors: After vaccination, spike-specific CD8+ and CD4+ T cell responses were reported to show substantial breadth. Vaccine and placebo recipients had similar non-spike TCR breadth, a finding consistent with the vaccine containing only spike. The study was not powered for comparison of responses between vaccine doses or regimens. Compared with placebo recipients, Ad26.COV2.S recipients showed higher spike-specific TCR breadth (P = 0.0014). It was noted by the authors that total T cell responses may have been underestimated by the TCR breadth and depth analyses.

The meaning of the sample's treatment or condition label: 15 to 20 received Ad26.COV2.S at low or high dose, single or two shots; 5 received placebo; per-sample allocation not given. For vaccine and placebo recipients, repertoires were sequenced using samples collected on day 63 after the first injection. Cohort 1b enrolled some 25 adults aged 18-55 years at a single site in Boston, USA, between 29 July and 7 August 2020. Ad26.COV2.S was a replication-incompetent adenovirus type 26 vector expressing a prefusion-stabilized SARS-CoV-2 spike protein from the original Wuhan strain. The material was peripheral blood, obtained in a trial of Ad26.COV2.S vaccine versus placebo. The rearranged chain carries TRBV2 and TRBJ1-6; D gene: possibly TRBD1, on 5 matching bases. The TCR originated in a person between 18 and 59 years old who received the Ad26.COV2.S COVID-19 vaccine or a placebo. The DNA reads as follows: TGTGCCAGCGGGGGAACATCACCCCTCCACTTT. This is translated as CASGGTSPLHF. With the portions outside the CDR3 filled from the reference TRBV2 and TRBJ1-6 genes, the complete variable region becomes EPEVTQTPSHQVTQMGQEVILRCVPISNHLYFYWYRQILGQKVEFLVSFYNNEISEKSEIFDDQFSVERPDGSNFTLKIRSTKLEDSAMYFCASGGTSPLHFGNGTRLTVT.